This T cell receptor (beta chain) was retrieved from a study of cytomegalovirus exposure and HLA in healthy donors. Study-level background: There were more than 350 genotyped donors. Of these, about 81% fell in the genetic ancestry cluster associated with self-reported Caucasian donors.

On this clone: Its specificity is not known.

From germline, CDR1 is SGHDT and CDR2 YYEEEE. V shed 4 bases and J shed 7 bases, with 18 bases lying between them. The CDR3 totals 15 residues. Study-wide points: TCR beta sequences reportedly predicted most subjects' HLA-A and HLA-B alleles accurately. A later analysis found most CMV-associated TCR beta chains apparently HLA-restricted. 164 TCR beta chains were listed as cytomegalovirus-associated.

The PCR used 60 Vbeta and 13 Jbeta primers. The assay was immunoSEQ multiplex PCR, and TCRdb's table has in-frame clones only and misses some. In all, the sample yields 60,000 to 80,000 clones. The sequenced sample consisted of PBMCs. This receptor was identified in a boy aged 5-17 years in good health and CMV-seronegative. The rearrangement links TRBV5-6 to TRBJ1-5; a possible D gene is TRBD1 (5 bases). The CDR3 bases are TGTGCCAGCAGCCTCGTGGGCAGGGAGGAACAGCCCCAGCATTTT. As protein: CASSLVGREEQPQHF. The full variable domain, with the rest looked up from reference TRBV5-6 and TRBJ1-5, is DAGVTQSPTHLIKTRGQQVTLRCSPKSGHDTVSWYQQALGQGPQFIFQYYEEEERQRGNFPDRFSGHQFPNYSSELNVNALLLGDSALYLCASSLVGREEQPQHFGDGTRLSIL.